The 2 T cell receptor beta chains in this list originate from one sample, sequenced in a study of T cells in women clearing cervical HPV infection. Measured with immunoSEQ multiplex PCR; TCRdb has only the in-frame clones, and not every one. The sample totals more than 20,000 clones; its top ten clones hold around 3.9%. The source material was blood buffy coat. The receptors here all came from a woman aged 18 to 75 with a cervical HPV16 infection that either progressed to CIN3+ or cleared (not recorded which).

About this clone itself: The sequenced fragment ends 3 residues before the CDR3 boundary, so the rest is inferred from the germline J gene. This chain links TRBV18 with TRBJ1-2, with 7 bases that match TRBD1. The germline V gene has CDR1 KGHSH and CDR2 LQKENI. The CDR3 totals 12 residues. With 3 bases clipped from V and 6 bases from J, the junction kept 1 base outside the gene matches. This CDR3 is CASSPRGDGYTF. The CDR3 bases that were read are TGTGCCAGCTCACCCAGGGGGGATGGC. Full variable domain (rest looked up from reference TRBV18 and TRBJ1-2): NAGVMQNPRHLVRRRGQEARLRCSPMKGHSHVYWYRQLPEEGLKFMVYLQKENIIDESGMPKERFSAEFPKEGPSILRIQQVVRGDSAAYFCASSPRGDGYTFGSGTRLTVV.

On this clone: A junction end diverges from the germline sequence, so it may reflect a read error. The read ends 3 residues early relative to the CDR3; the germline J gene fills the gap. The V gene is TRBV5-6, the J gene TRBJ1-5; a weak D match, TRBD1 (6 bases). The germline V gene has CDR1 SGHDT and CDR2 YYEEEE. The CDR3 contains 14 residues. The chain's CDR3 is CASSLWGGNQPQHF. CDR3 bases read: TGTGCCAGCAGCTTGTGGGGGGGCAACCAGCCC.